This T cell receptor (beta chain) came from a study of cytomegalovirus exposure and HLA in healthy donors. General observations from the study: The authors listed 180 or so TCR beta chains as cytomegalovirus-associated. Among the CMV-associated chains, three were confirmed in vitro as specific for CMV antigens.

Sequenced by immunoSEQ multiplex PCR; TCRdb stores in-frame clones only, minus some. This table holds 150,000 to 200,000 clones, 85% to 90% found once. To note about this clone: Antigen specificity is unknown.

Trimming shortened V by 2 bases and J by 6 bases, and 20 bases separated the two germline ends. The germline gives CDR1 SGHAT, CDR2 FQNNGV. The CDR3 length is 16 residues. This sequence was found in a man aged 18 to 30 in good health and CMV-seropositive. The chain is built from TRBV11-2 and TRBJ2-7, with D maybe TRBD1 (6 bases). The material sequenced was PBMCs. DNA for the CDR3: TGTGCCAGCAGCTTAAAGGTTGGGACAAGGAAAGTCGAGCAGTACTTC. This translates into CASSLKVGTRKVEQYF.